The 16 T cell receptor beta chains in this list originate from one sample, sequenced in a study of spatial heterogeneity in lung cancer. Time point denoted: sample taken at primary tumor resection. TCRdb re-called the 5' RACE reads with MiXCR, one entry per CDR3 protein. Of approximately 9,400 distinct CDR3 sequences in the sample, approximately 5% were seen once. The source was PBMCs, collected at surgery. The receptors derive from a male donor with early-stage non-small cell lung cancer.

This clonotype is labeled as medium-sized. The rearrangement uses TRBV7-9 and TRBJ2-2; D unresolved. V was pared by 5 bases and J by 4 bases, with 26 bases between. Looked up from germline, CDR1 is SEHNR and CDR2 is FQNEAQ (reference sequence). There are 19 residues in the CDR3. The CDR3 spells CASSALTGRSPGGTGELFF. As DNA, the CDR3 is TGTGCCAGCAGCGCCCTCACCGGACGTTCGCCGGGCGGCACCGGGGAGCTGTTTTTT.

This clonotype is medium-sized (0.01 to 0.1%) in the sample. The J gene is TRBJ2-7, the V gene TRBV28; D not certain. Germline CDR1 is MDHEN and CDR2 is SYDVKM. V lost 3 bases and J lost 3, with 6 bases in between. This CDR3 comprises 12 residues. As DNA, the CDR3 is TGTGCCAGCAGTTTCAGAGACTACGAGCAGTACGTC. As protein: CASSFRDYEQYV.

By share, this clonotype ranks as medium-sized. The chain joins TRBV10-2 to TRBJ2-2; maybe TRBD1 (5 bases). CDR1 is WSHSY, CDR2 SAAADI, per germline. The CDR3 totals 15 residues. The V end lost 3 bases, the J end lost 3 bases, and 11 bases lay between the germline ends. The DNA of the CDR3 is TGCGCCAGCAGTGACGCCAGGGAATACACCGGGGAGCTGTTTTTT. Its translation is CASSDAREYTGELFF.

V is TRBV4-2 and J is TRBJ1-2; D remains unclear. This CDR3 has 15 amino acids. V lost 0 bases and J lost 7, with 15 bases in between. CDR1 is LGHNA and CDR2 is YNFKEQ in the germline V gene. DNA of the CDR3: TGTGCCAGCAGCCAAGATGGGGTTGCAGGCCGTGGCTACACCTTC. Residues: CASSQDGVAGRGYTF.

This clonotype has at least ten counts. The CDR3 here is CASTTSGGGIRNIQYF. The DNA for the CDR3 is TGTGCCAGCACCACCTCGGGTGGGGGGATAAGGAACATTCAGTACTTC. The gene calls are TRBV28 and TRBJ2-4; possibly TRBD2 for D (6 bases). Trimming cost V 7 bases and J 7 bases, with 23 bases left between them. Germline CDR1 reads MDHEN; CDR2 reads SYDVKM. The CDR3 has 16 residues.

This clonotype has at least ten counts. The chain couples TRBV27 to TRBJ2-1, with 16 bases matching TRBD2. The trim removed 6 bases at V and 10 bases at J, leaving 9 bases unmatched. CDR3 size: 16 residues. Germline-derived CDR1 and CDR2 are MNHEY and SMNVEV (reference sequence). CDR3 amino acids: CASRQGPGLAGGEQFF. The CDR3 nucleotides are TGTGCCAGCAGGCAAGGTCCGGGACTAGCGGGGGGGGAGCAGTTCTTC.

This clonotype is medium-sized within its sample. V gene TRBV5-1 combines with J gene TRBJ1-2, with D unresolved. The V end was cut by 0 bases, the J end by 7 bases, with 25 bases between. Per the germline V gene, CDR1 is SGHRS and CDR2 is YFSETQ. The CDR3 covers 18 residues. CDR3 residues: CASSLADQQISSSTGYTF. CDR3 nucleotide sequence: TGCGCCAGCAGCTTGGCTGATCAACAAATATCGTCGTCCACTGGCTACACCTTC.

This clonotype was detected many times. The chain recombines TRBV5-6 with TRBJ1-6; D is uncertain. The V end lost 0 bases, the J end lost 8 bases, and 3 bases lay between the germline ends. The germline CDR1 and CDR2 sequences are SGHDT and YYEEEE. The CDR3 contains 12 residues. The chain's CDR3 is CASSLVDSPLHF. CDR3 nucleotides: TGTGCCAGCAGCTTGGTTGATTCACCCCTCCACTTT.

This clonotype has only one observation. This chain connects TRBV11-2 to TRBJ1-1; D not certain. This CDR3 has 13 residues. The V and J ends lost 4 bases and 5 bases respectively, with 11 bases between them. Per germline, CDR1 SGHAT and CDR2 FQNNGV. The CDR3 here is CASSSPRLTEAFF. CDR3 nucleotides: TGTGCCAGCAGCTCTCCCCGGTTAACTGAAGCTTTCTTT. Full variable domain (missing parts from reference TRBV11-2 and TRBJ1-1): EAGVAQSPRYKIIEKRQSVAFWCNPISGHATLYWYQQILGQGPKLLIQFQNNGVVDDSQLPKDRFSAERLKGVDSTLKIQPAKLEDSAVYLCASSSPRLTEAFFGQGTRLTVV.

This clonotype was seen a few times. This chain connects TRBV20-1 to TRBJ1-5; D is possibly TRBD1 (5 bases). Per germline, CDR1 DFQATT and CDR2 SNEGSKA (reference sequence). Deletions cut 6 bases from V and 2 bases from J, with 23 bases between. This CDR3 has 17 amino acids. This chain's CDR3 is CSAQEGPGRGGNQPQHF. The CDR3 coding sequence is TGCAGTGCACAGGAGGGCCCGGGCCGGGGGGGCAATCAGCCCCAGCATTTT.

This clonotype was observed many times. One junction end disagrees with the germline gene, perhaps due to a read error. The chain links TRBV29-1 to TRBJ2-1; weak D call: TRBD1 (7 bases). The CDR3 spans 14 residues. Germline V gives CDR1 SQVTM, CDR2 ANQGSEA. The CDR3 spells CSVEGGGVYNEQFF. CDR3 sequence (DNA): TGCAGCGTCGAAGGAGGGGGCGTCTACAATGAGCAGTTCTTC.

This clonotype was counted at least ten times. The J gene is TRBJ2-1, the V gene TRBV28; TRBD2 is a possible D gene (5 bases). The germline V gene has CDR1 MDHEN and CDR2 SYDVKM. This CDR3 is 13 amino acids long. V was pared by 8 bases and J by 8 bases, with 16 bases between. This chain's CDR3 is CASSPGRWHEQFF. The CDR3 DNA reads TGTGCCAGCTCCCCGGGAAGGTGGCATGAGCAGTTCTTC.

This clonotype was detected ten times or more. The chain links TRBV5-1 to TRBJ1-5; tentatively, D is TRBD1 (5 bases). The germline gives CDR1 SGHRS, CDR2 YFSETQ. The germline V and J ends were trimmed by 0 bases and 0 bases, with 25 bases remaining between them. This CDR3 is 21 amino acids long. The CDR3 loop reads CASSLAYFTGTDENSNQPQHF. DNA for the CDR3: TGCGCCAGCAGCTTGGCCTATTTCACAGGTACGGATGAAAATAGCAATCAGCCCCAGCATTTT. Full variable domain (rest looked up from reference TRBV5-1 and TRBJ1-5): KAGVTQTPRYLIKTRGQQVTLSCSPISGHRSVSWYQQTPGQGLQFLFEYFSETQRNKGNFPGRFSGRQFSNSRSEMNVSTLELGDSALYLCASSLAYFTGTDENSNQPQHFGDGTRLSIL.

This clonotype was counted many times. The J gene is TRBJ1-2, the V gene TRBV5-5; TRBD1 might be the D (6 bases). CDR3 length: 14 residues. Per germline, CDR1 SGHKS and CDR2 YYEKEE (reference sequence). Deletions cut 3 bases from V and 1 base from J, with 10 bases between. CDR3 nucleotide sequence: TGTGCCAGCAGCTGGGACAATGTTAACTATGGCTACACCTTC. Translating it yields CASSWDNVNYGYTF.

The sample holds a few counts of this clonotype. The CDR3 loop reads CASSLGVTYGYTF. CDR3 DNA sequence: TGTGCCAGCAGCTTAGGAGTCACCTATGGCTACACCTTC. The rearrangement links TRBV7-9 to TRBJ1-2; no clear D gene. The CDR3 covers 13 residues. The ends were cut back, 1 base at V and 4 bases at J, with 7 bases in the middle. CDR1 is SEHNR and CDR2 is FQNEAQ in the germline V gene (reference sequence).

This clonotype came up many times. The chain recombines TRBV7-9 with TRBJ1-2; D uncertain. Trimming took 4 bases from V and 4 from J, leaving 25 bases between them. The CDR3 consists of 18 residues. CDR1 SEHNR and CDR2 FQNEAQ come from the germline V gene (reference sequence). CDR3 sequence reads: CASSWPRHAWNFAYGYTF. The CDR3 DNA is TGTGCCAGCAGCTGGCCACGCCACGCCTGGAATTTCGCCTATGGCTACACCTTC.